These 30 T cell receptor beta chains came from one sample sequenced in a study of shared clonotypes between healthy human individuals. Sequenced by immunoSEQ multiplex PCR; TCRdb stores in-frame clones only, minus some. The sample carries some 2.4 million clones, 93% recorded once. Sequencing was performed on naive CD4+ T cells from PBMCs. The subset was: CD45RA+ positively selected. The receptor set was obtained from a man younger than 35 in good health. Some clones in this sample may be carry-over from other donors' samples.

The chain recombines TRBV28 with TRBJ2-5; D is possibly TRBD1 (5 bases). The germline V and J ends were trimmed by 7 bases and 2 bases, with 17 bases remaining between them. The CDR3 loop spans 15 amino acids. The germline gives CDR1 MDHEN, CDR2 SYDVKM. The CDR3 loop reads CASNTAQGLQETQYF. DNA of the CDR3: TGTGCCAGCAACACCGCTCAGGGTTTACAAGAGACCCAGTACTTC. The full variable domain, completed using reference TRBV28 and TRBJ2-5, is DVKVTQSSRYLVKRTGEKVFLECVQDMDHENMFWYRQDPGLGLRLIYFSYDVKMKEKGDIPEGYSVSREKKERFSLILESASTNQTSMYLCASNTAQGLQETQYFGPGTRLLVL.

The CDR3 loop is CASSPLGVGYGYTF. The DNA for the CDR3 is TGCGCCAGCAGCCCACTTGGGGTAGGCTATGGCTACACCTTC. V and J are TRBV4-3 and TRBJ1-2; D ambiguous. The CDR3 is made up of 14 amino acids. Looked up from germline, CDR1 is LGHNA and CDR2 is YSLEER. V lost 4 bases and J 4 bases, leaving 13 bases between the germline ends.

The CDR3 bases are TGTGCCAGCAGTGCGAGATTTAGCTCCTACGAGCAGTACTTC. It codes for CASSARFSSYEQYF. This rearrangement joins TRBV25-1 to TRBJ2-5; no definite D call. Near its end, the DNA agrees better with TRBJ2-7, so the J call may be wrong. CDR1 is MGHDK and CDR2 is SYGVNS in the germline V gene. This CDR3 is 14 amino acids long.

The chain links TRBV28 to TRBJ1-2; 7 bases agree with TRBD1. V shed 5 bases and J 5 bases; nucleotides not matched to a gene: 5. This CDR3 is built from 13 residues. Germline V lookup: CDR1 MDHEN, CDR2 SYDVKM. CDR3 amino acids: CASSPTGLYGYTF. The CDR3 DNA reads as TGTGCCAGCAGTCCGACAGGGTTATATGGCTACACCTTC.

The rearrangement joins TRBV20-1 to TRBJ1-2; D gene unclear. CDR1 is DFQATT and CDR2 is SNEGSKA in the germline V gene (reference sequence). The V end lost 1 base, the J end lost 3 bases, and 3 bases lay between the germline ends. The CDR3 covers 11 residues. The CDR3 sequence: CSARGDYGYTF. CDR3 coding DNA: TGCAGTGCTAGAGGGGACTATGGCTACACCTTC.

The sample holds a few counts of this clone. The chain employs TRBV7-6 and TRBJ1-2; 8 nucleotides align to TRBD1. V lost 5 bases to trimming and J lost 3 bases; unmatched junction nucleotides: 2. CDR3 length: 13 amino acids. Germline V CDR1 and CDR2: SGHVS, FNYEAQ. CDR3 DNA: TGTGCCAGCAGCCCGGGACAGGACTATGGCTACACCTTC. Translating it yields CASSPGQDYGYTF.

DNA for the CDR3: TGTGCCAGCAGCTTCCGGAGGGACACCGGGGAGCTGTTTTTT. It yields the protein CASSFRRDTGELFF. The chain joins TRBV5-8 to TRBJ2-2; tentatively, D is TRBD2 (6 bases). The CDR3 extends over 14 amino acids. CDR1 is SGHTS, CDR2 YDEGEE, per germline. Trimming took off 2 bases at V and 3 bases at J, with 8 bases between the two ends.

The CDR3 nucleotides are TGTGCCAGTAGCTCAGTGGGCCTTAGCAATCAGCCCCAGCATTTT. Translating it yields CASSSVGLSNQPQHF. V and J are TRBV19 and TRBJ1-5; D unclear. The CDR3 runs 15 residues. Trimming removed 6 bases from V and 0 bases from J, with 12 bases in between. Germline V gene sequence: CDR1 LNHDA, CDR2 SQIVND (reference sequence). The variable domain in full, completed from reference TRBV19 and TRBJ1-5, reads DGGITQSPKYLFRKEGQNVTLSCEQNLNHDAMYWYRQDPGQGLRLIYYSQIVNDFQKGDIAEGYSVSREKKESFPLTVTSAQKNPTAFYLCASSSVGLSNQPQHFGDGTRLSIL.

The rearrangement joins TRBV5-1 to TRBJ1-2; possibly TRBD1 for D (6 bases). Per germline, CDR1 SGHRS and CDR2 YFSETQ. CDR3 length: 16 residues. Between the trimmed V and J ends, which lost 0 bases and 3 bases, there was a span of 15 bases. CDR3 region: CASSLAWAGGDYGYTF. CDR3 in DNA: TGCGCCAGCAGCTTGGCCTGGGCGGGGGGCGACTATGGCTACACCTTC.

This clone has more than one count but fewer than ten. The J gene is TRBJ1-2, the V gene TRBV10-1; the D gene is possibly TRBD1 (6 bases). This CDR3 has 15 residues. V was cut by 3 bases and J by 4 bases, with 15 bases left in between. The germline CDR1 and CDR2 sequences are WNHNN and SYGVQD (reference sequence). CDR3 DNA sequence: TGCGCCAGCAGTGAATTTCGGGACACGAGCTATGGCTACACCTTC. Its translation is CASSEFRDTSYGYTF.

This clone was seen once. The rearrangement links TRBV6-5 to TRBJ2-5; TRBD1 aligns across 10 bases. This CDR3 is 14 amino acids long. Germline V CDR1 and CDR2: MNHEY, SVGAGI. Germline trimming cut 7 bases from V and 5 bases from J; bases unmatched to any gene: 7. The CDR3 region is CASTQTGGGETQYF. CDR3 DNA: TGTGCCAGCACCCAGACAGGGGGCGGCGAGACCCAGTACTTC.

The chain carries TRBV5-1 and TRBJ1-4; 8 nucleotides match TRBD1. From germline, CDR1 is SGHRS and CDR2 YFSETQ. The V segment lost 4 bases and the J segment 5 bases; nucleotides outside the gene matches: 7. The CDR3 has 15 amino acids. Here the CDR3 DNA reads TGCGCCAGCAGCGCACAGGGGGTTAGGAATGAAAAACTGTTTTTT. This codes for CASSAQGVRNEKLFF.

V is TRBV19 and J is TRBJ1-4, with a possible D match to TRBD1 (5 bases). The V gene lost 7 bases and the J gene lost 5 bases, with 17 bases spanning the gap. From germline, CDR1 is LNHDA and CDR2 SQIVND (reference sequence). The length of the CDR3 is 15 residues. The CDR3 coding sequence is TGTGCCAGTATAAGGGGAGGCGGACTAAATGAAAAACTGTTTTTT. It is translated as CASIRGGGLNEKLFF.

The CDR3 sequence is CAWVVTGTAGGYTF. The CDR3 nucleotides read TGTGCCTGGGTTGTGACCGGGACAGCTGGGGGCTACACCTTC. The rearrangement uses TRBV30 and TRBJ1-2; 7 bases agree with TRBD1. CDR3 length: 14 residues. The germline V gene has CDR1 GTSNPN and CDR2 SVGIG (reference sequence). J was trimmed by 8 bases and V by 5 bases; bases with no gene match: 14. Combining the CDR3 with reference TRBV30 and TRBJ1-2 gives the whole variable domain SQTIHQWPATLVQPVGSPLSLECTVEGTSNPNLYWYRQAAGRGLQLLFYSVGIGQISSEVPQNLSASRPQDRQFILSSKKLLLSDSGFYLCAWVVTGTAGGYTFGSGTRLTVV.

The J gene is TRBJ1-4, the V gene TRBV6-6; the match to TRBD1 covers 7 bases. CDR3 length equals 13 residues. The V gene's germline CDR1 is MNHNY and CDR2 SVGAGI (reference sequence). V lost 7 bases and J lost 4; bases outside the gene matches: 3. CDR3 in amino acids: CASKRDSNEKLFF. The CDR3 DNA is TGTGCCAGCAAAAGGGACAGTAATGAAAAACTGTTTTTT.

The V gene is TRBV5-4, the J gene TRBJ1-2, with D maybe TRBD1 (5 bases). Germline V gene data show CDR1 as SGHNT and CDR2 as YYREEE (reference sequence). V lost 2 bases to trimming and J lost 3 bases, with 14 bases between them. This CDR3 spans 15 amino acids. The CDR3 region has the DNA TGTGCCAGCAGCTTTGGCCAGGGCATGGACTATGGCTACACCTTC. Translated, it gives CASSFGQGMDYGYTF.

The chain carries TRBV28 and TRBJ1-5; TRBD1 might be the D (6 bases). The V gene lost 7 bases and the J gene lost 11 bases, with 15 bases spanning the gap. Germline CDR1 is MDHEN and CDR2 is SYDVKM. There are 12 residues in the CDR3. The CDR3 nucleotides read TGTGCCAGCAATCCAGGGGAAAGGACCCAGCATTTT. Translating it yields CASNPGERTQHF.

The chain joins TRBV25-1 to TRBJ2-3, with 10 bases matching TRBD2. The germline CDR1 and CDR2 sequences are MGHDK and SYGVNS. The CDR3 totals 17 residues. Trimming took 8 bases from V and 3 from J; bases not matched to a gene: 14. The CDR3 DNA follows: TGTGCCAGCTTTGTCCAAGTCCGGACTAGCGGAACAGATACGCAGTATTTT. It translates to CASFVQVRTSGTDTQYF.

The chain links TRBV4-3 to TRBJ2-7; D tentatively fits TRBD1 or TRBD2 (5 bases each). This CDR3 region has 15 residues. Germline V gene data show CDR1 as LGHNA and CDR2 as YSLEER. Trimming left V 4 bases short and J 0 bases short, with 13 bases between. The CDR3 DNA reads TGCGCCAGCAGCCGGAGGCAGGGAAGCTCCTACGAGCAGTACTTC. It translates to CASSRRQGSSYEQYF.

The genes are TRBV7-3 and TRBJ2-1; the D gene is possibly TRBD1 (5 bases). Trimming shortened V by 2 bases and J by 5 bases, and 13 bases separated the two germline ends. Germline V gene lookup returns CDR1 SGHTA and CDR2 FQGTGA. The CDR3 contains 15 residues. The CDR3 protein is CASSLGAPLDNEQFF. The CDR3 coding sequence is TGTGCCAGCAGCTTAGGGGCTCCATTAGACAATGAGCAGTTCTTC.

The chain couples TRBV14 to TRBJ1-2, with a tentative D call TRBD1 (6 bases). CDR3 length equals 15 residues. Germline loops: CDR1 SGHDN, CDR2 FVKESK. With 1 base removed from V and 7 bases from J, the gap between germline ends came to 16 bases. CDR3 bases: TGTGCCAGCAGCCAAGGTCCCCGAACACAGGGTGGCTACACCTTC. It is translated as CASSQGPRTQGGYTF.

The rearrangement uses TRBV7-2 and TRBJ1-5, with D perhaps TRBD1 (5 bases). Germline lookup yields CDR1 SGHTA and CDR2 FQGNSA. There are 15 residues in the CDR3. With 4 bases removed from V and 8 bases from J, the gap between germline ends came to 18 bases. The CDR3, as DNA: TGTGCCAGCAGCTCAGAGGGGCACCTAATCAAGCCCCAGCATTTT. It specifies CASSSEGHLIKPQHF. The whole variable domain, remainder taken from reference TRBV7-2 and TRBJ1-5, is GAGVSQSPSNKVTEKGKDVELRCDPISGHTALYWYRQSLGQGLEFLIYFQGNSAPDKSGLPSDRFSAERTGGSVSTLTIQRTQQEDSAVYLCASSSEGHLIKPQHFGDGTRLSIL.

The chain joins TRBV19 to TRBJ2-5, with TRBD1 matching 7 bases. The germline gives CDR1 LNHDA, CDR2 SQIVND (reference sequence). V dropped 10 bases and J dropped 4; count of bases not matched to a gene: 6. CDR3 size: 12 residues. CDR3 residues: CAKLTGLETQYF. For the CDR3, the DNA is TGTGCCAAATTGACAGGGCTAGAGACCCAGTACTTC. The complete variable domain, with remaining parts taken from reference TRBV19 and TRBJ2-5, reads DGGITQSPKYLFRKEGQNVTLSCEQNLNHDAMYWYRQDPGQGLRLIYYSQIVNDFQKGDIAEGYSVSREKKESFPLTVTSAQKNPTAFYLCAKLTGLETQYFGPGTRLLVL.

CDR3 nucleotides: TGTGCCAGCAGCAGAAGTGGACAGCCGTCCTACGAGCAGTACTTC. Its translation is CASSRSGQPSYEQYF. The chain recombines TRBV7-9 with TRBJ2-7, with a weak D call TRBD1 (6 bases). This CDR3 is built from 15 residues. V lost 5 bases and J 1 base, leaving 15 bases between the germline ends. Germline V gene sequence: CDR1 SEHNR, CDR2 FQNEAQ (reference sequence).

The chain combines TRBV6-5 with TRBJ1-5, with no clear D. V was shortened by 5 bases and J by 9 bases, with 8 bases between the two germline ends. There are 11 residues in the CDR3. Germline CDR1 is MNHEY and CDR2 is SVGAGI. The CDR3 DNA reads TGTGCCAGCAGTGACCCAAGGCCCCAGCATTTT. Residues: CASSDPRPQHF.

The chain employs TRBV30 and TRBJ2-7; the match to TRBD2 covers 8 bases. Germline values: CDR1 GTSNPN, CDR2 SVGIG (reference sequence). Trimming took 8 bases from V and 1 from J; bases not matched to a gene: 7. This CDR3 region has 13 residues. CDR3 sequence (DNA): TGTGCCGGATCTAGCGGGTCTTCCTACGAGCAGTACTTC. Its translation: CAGSSGSSYEQYF.

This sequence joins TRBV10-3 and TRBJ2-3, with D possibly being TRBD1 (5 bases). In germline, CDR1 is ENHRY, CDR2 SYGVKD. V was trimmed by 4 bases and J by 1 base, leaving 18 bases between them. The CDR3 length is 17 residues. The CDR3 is CAISALPMGPGTDTQYF. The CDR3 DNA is TGTGCCATCAGTGCATTACCCATGGGGCCCGGCACAGATACGCAGTATTTT.

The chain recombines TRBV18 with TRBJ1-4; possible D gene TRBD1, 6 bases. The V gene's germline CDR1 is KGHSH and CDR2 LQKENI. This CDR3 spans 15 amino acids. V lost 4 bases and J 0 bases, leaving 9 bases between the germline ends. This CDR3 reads CASSRGQSTNEKLFF. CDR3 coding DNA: TGTGCCAGCTCACGAGGACAGTCAACTAATGAAAAACTGTTTTTT.

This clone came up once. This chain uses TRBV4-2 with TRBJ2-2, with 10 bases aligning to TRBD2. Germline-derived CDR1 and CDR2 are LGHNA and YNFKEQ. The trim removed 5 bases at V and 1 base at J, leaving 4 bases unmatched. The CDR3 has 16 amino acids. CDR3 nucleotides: TGTGCCAGCAGCTCACGGACTAGCGGGAACACCGGGGAGCTGTTTTTT. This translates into CASSSRTSGNTGELFF.

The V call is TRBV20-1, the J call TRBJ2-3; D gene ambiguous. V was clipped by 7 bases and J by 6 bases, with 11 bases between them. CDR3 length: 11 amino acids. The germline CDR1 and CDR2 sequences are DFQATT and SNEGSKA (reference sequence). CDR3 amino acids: CSVGSGDTQYF. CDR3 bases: TGCAGTGTGGGGTCTGGGGATACGCAGTATTTT.